This T cell receptor (beta chain) was captured in a study of T cell changes during pregnancy in multiple sclerosis. V shed 6 bases and J shed 5 bases, with 19 bases lying between them. The CDR3 runs 15 residues. In germline, CDR1 is MNHEY, CDR2 SMNVEV (reference sequence). Assay used: immunoSEQ multiplex PCR; TCRdb lists only in-frame clones, some missing. The sample includes some 34,000 clones, 90% to 95% of them seen just once. The clonotype originates from a female donor in good health, enrolled as a control in a pregnancy study. The J gene is TRBJ2-5, the V gene TRBV27, with D unresolved. Source: CD4+ T cells from peripheral blood mononuclear cells, taken in the third trimester of pregnancy. The CDR3 DNA reads TGTGCCAGCAGCCCATCGACATCGCTGGGCGAGACCCAGTACTTC. This encodes CASSPSTSLGETQYF.